These 26 T cell receptor beta chains were sequenced from one sample in a study of beta chain features in type 1 diabetes. The study, taken as a whole, reports: Patients with Type 1 diabetes showed moderately but significantly shorter TCRB CDR3s in all four CD4+ subsets.

Expressed TCRB transcripts were sequenced, since all the RNA that had been isolated was reverse transcribed. Measured with immunoSEQ multiplex PCR; TCRdb has only the in-frame clones, and not every one. The sample holds around 160,000 clones, approximately 10% seen once. Antigens for these TCRs are unknown. The sample was central memory CD4+ T cells from blood. These receptors originate from a woman aged 30 to 39 with type 1 diabetes.

This clone came up many times. This chain links TRBV2 with TRBJ2-7; D may be TRBD2 (5 bases). Germline V gives CDR1 SNHLY, CDR2 FYNNEI. This CDR3 is 11 amino acids long. Trimming took off 7 bases at V and 6 bases at J, with 10 bases between the two ends. In DNA, the CDR3 is TGTGCCAGCAATATTGGGAGCGAGCAGTACTTC. Encoded protein: CASNIGSEQYF.

J is TRBJ2-5 and V is TRBV15; unclear D gene. The germline V and J ends were trimmed by 0 bases and 1 base, with 9 bases remaining between them. The germline gives CDR1 LNHNV, CDR2 YYDKDF (reference sequence). This CDR3 comprises 15 residues. The CDR3 sequence: CATSRDILSQETQYF. CDR3 nucleotides: TGTGCCACCAGCAGAGATATCCTCTCCCAAGAGACCCAGTACTTC.

The chain links TRBV19 to TRBJ1-5, with a possible D match to TRBD1 (5 bases). The CDR3 covers 13 residues. V was trimmed by 7 bases and J by 6 bases, leaving 13 bases between them. Germline V gene data show CDR1 as LNHDA and CDR2 as SQIVND (reference sequence). This chain's CDR3 is CASTLGGVQPQHF. The DNA for the CDR3 is TGTGCCAGTACCCTCGGAGGGGTTCAGCCCCAGCATTTT.

This clone was counted only a few times. V and J are TRBV28 and TRBJ2-7, with a weak D call TRBD2 (7 bases). The CDR3 is 16 residues long. Germline values: CDR1 MDHEN, CDR2 SYDVKM. V was shortened by 4 bases and J by 6 bases, with 22 bases between the two germline ends. CDR3 in DNA: TGTGCCAGCAGTTCTCCGGAGGGGGGAGGGAATCTCGAGCAGTACTTC. Its protein is CASSSPEGGGNLEQYF.

This clone was recorded a few times. V is TRBV7-6 and J is TRBJ1-1, with a possible D match to TRBD1 (5 bases). The germline V gene encodes CDR1 SGHVS and CDR2 FNYEAQ. V dropped 0 bases and J dropped 2 bases, with 10 bases sitting between them. The CDR3 covers 15 residues. The CDR3 nucleotides are TGTGCCAGCAGCTTAGCGGCAGGGCACAACACTGAAGCTTTCTTT. This sequence encodes CASSLAAGHNTEAFF. Full variable domain (outside the CDR3, taken from reference TRBV7-6 and TRBJ1-1): GAGVSQSPRYKVTKRGQDVALRCDPISGHVSLYWYRQALGQGPEFLTYFNYEAQQDKSGLPNDRFSAERPEGSISTLTIQRTEQRDSAMYRCASSLAAGHNTEAFFGQGTRLTVV.

This clone came up a few times. The chain is built from TRBV27 and TRBJ2-7; 9 nucleotides agree with TRBD2. Germline CDR1 is MNHEY and CDR2 is SMNVEV (reference sequence). The CDR3 loop spans 16 amino acids. V dropped 5 bases and J dropped 2; count of bases not matched to a gene: 10. Written as DNA, the CDR3 is TGTGCCAGCAGTGCCCCCACTAGCGGGTCTCCCTACGAGCAGTACTTC. This translates into CASSAPTSGSPYEQYF.

This clone was detected a few times. Distinct nucleotide sequences in the sample also encode this CDR3. The rearrangement links TRBV6-5 to TRBJ1-5, with 8 bases fitting TRBD1. The length of the CDR3 is 15 residues. CDR1 is MNHEY, CDR2 SVGAGI, per germline. The V gene end was trimmed by 0 bases and the J gene end by 3 bases; junction bases not matched to a gene: 1. The CDR3 is CASSYSGQDNQPQHF. The CDR3 region has the DNA TGTGCCAGCAGTTACTCGGGACAGGACAATCAGCCCCAGCATTTT.

V usage is TRBV12-5 and J usage is TRBJ1-5; D possibly corresponds to TRBD1 (5 bases). The V end lost 4 bases, the J end lost 3 bases, and 10 bases lay between the germline ends. This CDR3 spans 14 amino acids. The germline CDR1 and CDR2 sequences are LGHNT and FRNRAP. In DNA, the CDR3 is TGTGCTAGTGGTTCAAGACAGAACAATCAGCCCCAGCATTTT. Its translation: CASGSRQNNQPQHF. Complete variable domain (other parts from reference TRBV12-5 and TRBJ1-5): DARVTQTPRHKVTEMGQEVTMRCQPILGHNTVFWYRQTMMQGLELLAYFRNRAPLDDSGMPKDRFSAEMPDATLATLKIQPSEPRDSAVYFCASGSRQNNQPQHFGDGTRLSIL.

V is TRBV7-2 and J is TRBJ1-5; tentative D call: TRBD1 (5 bases). This CDR3 comprises 14 residues. CDR1 and CDR2 from the germline V gene are SGHTA and FQGNSA. V was shortened by 2 bases and J by 2 bases, with 7 bases between the two germline ends. CDR3 in DNA: TGTGCCAGCAGCTTACGCAGGGGCAATCAGCCCCAGCATTTT. Translated: CASSLRRGNQPQHF.

This clone was picked up a small number of times. DNA of the CDR3: TGTGCCAGCAGCTTAGCGCAGGCTAACTATGGCTACACCTTC. It translates to CASSLAQANYGYTF. The rearrangement uses TRBV7-2 and TRBJ1-2; no clear D gene. The CDR3 has 14 residues. CDR1 is SGHTA and CDR2 is FQGNSA in the germline V gene. V was pared by 0 bases and J by 0 bases, with 5 bases between.

This clone was counted many times. The rearrangement links TRBV30 to TRBJ2-7, with D maybe TRBD1 (6 bases). This CDR3 contains 13 residues. Germline CDR1 is GTSNPN and CDR2 is SVGIG (reference sequence). The ends were cut back, 5 bases at V and 2 bases at J, with 13 bases in the middle. The CDR3 DNA follows: TGTGCCTGGCACAGGGACCGACCCTACGAGCAGTACTTC. Its protein is CAWHRDRPYEQYF. The variable domain in full, completed from reference TRBV30 and TRBJ2-7, reads SQTIHQWPATLVQPVGSPLSLECTVEGTSNPNLYWYRQAAGRGLQLLFYSVGIGQISSEVPQNLSASRPQDRQFILSSKKLLLSDSGFYLCAWHRDRPYEQYFGPGTRLTVT.

There are a few counts of this clone. The J gene is TRBJ2-7, the V gene TRBV28; weak D call: TRBD2 (5 bases). V gave up 7 bases and J gave up 6 bases, with 13 bases separating them. The germline V gene has CDR1 MDHEN and CDR2 SYDVKM. The CDR3 consists of 12 residues. The CDR3 spells CASTEGSGEQYF. The CDR3 DNA sequence: TGTGCCAGCACCGAGGGATCGGGCGAGCAGTACTTC.

The chain combines TRBV29-1 with TRBJ1-2; maybe TRBD1 (6 bases). CDR1 and CDR2 from the germline V gene are SQVTM and ANQGSEA. The CDR3 runs 14 residues. With 0 bases removed from V and 5 bases from J, the gap between germline ends came to 13 bases. The CDR3 reads CSVEEAYREYGYTF. CDR3 DNA sequence: TGCAGCGTTGAAGAGGCATACAGGGAGTATGGCTACACCTTC.

This chain connects TRBV5-1 to TRBJ2-5; 8 bases map to TRBD1. This CDR3 region has 14 residues. Trimming removed 3 bases from V and 5 bases from J; junction bases left unmatched: 6. Germline CDR1 reads SGHRS; CDR2 reads YFSETQ. The CDR3 sequence is CASSSTGEWETQYF. The CDR3, as DNA: TGCGCCAGCAGCTCGACAGGGGAATGGGAGACCCAGTACTTC.

Turning to this clone: The junction departs from germline at one end; a sequencing error may be responsible. The chain couples TRBV7-7 to TRBJ2-5, with TRBD1 identical over 8 bases. The CDR3 totals 13 residues. The germline V gene has CDR1 SSHAT and CDR2 FNYEAQ (reference sequence). CDR3 in amino acids: CASSRNRGETQYF. Here the CDR3 DNA reads TGTGCTAGCAGCCGTAACAGGGGGGAGACCCAGTACTTC. Full variable domain (outside the CDR3, taken from reference TRBV7-7 and TRBJ2-5): GAGVSQSPRYKVTKRGQDVTLRCDPISSHATLYWYQQALGQGPEFLTYFNYEAQPDKSGLPSDRFSAERPEGSISTLTIQRTEQRDSAMYRCASSRNRGETQYFGPGTRLLVL.

The V call is TRBV18, the J call TRBJ1-5, with D possibly matching TRBD1 (6 bases). This CDR3 has 13 residues. CDR1 and CDR2 from the germline V gene are KGHSH and LQKENI. Trimming left V 5 bases short and J 5 bases short, with 10 bases between. The CDR3 loop reads CASSVGADQPQHF. In DNA form, the CDR3 reads TGTGCCAGCTCAGTGGGGGCGGATCAGCCCCAGCATTTT.

The V gene is TRBV30, the J gene TRBJ2-7, with a weak D call TRBD2 (6 bases). This CDR3 is built from 11 residues. V lost 2 bases, J lost 6 bases, and 8 bases lay in between. Per germline, CDR1 GTSNPN and CDR2 SVGIG (reference sequence). CDR3 sequence reads: CAWSMGGEQYF. DNA of the CDR3: TGTGCCTGGAGTATGGGGGGCGAGCAGTACTTC.

This sequence joins TRBV7-8 and TRBJ2-7, with D perhaps matching TRBD2 (6 bases). The germline V gene has CDR1 SGHVS and CDR2 FQNEAQ. Trimming stripped 1 base from V and 4 bases from J, with 14 bases between. The CDR3 is 15 amino acids. The CDR3 sequence is CASSLGSLGGYEQYF. The CDR3 DNA follows: TGTGCCAGCAGCTTAGGGTCCCTCGGGGGTTACGAGCAGTACTTC.

The V gene is TRBV4-1, the J gene TRBJ2-5; 12 positions match TRBD2. V lost 1 base to trimming and J lost 2 bases; unmatched junction nucleotides: 8. The germline V gene encodes CDR1 MGHRA and CDR2 YSYEKL. The CDR3 spans 18 residues. The CDR3 DNA follows: TGCGCCAGCAGCCAAGGAACGACTAGCGGGAGAGCTCAAGAGACCCAGTACTTC. Protein sequence: CASSQGTTSGRAQETQYF.

The table lists this clone with a few counts. The V call is TRBV21-1, the J call TRBJ2-4; TRBD1, the table's D call, lacks a check against the DNA. TRBV21-1 is a pseudogene locus. This CDR3 contains 15 residues. CDR3 DNA: TGTGCCAGCAGGGAGGGGGCGCGTATCCGAAACATTCAGTACTTC. It specifies CASREGARIRNIQYF.

V gene TRBV6-5 combines with J gene TRBJ2-5, with D perhaps TRBD2 (5 bases). The germline CDR1 and CDR2 sequences are MNHEY and SVGAGI. The CDR3 contains 13 residues. V lost 8 bases to trimming and J lost 2 bases, with 12 bases between them. The CDR3 protein is CASQTTSQETQYF. CDR3 DNA sequence: TGTGCCAGCCAAACTACTAGTCAAGAGACCCAGTACTTC.

The V call is TRBV5-1, the J call TRBJ2-3; D is uncertain. Trimming cost V 0 bases and J 2 bases, with 7 bases left between them. The CDR3 runs to 14 residues. CDR1 SGHRS and CDR2 YFSETQ come from the germline V gene. The CDR3: CASSLVENTDTQYF. The CDR3 DNA follows: TGCGCCAGCAGCTTGGTAGAGAACACAGATACGCAGTATTTT. Variable domain in full (rest from reference TRBV5-1 and TRBJ2-3): KAGVTQTPRYLIKTRGQQVTLSCSPISGHRSVSWYQQTPGQGLQFLFEYFSETQRNKGNFPGRFSGRQFSNSRSEMNVSTLELGDSALYLCASSLVENTDTQYFGPGTRLTVL.

Turning to this clone: The junction does not match germline at one end; this may be a read error. J is TRBJ2-3 and V is TRBV7-7; tentative D call: TRBD1 (6 bases). The CDR3 consists of 14 residues. In germline, CDR1 is SSHAT, CDR2 FNYEAQ (reference sequence). This CDR3 reads CASSQTGRGDTQYF. The CDR3 coding sequence is TGTGCTAGCAGCCAGACAGGTCGGGGAGATACGCAGTATTTT.

The genes are TRBV4-2 and TRBJ2-2; tentatively, D is TRBD2 (6 bases). The CDR3 is 16 amino acids. V was pared by 1 base and J by 5 bases, with 14 bases between. Per germline, CDR1 LGHNA and CDR2 YNFKEQ. The CDR3 DNA reads as TGTGCCAGCAGCCAAGGGCTCGGGAGCTCTACCGGGGAGCTGTTTTTT. Translation: CASSQGLGSSTGELFF.

This clone was observed many times. CDR3 protein: CASSDRAYEQYF. The CDR3 DNA sequence: TGTGCCAGCAGCGACAGGGCCTACGAGCAGTACTTC. The V gene is TRBV7-9, the J gene TRBJ2-7; 7 bases are shared with TRBD1. Unmatched junction bases numbered 0, after V lost 5 bases and J lost 2 bases. The CDR3 has 12 residues. Germline lookup yields CDR1 SEHNR and CDR2 FQNEAQ (reference sequence).

This clone was picked up a small number of times. V usage is TRBV5-1 and J usage is TRBJ1-2, with a possible D match to TRBD1 (5 bases). The germline gives CDR1 SGHRS, CDR2 YFSETQ. The V and J ends lost 3 bases and 6 bases respectively, with 12 bases between them. The CDR3 covers 13 residues. This CDR3 reads CASSSGGTHGYTF. The DNA of the CDR3 is TGCGCCAGCAGCTCGGGAGGGACGCATGGCTACACCTTC. Together with reference TRBV5-1 and TRBJ1-2, the CDR3 gives the full variable domain: KAGVTQTPRYLIKTRGQQVTLSCSPISGHRSVSWYQQTPGQGLQFLFEYFSETQRNKGNFPGRFSGRQFSNSRSEMNVSTLELGDSALYLCASSSGGTHGYTFGSGTRLTVV.